The clone carrying this T cell receptor beta chain was seen more than once but under ten times. Germline V gene data show CDR1 as MNHEY and CDR2 as SVGAGI. The CDR3 spans 13 residues. With 9 bases clipped from V and 5 bases from J, the junction kept 7 bases outside the gene matches. This entry belongs to a study of blood T cell repertoires in COVID-19. TCRdb's table, derived via immunoSEQ multiplex PCR, lists solely in-frame clones and lacks some. The repertoire holds fewer than 250,000 clones, with 82% as singletons. V is TRBV6-5 and J is TRBJ1-3, with 7 nucleotides matching TRBD1. This clonotype originated in a woman aged 70-85 years with acute or convalescent COVID-19. Sequencing was done on a sample of peripheral blood. The CDR3: CASRQGPRNTIYF. CDR3 DNA: TGTGCCAGTAGACAGGGCCCCCGAAACACCATATATTTT.